One and the same sample provided the 23 T cell receptor beta chains below, sequenced in a study of blood T cell repertoires in COVID-19. Using immunoSEQ multiplex PCR, the repertoire was profiled, and TCRdb retains in-frame clones only, with some absent. The profile shows approximately 380,000 clones, around 84% of them singletons. The sample comprised peripheral blood. These receptors all stem from a young woman with acute or convalescent COVID-19.

This clone has more than one count but fewer than ten. The chain recombines TRBV19 with TRBJ2-7; TRBD1 might be the D (6 bases). The germline V gene encodes CDR1 LNHDA and CDR2 SQIVND (reference sequence). V lost 6 bases and J 6 bases, leaving 12 bases between the germline ends. This CDR3 has 12 residues. In DNA, the CDR3 is TGTGCCAGTAGGACAGGCCTCGGCGAGCAGTACTTC. Residues: CASRTGLGEQYF.

J is TRBJ2-4 and V is TRBV27; TRBD1 is a possible D gene (6 bases). Trimming pared 0 bases from V and 7 bases from J, leaving 10 bases between. CDR3 size: 14 residues. Germline-derived CDR1 and CDR2 are MNHEY and SMNVEV (reference sequence). CDR3 in amino acids: CASSLSSGENIQYF. Here the CDR3 DNA reads TGTGCCAGCAGTTTATCCTCAGGGGAGAACATTCAGTACTTC.

V is TRBV11-2 and J is TRBJ1-2; D not certain. CDR1 SGHAT and CDR2 FQNNGV come from the germline V gene. V dropped 1 base and J dropped 6 bases, with 9 bases sitting between them. The CDR3 consists of 13 residues. CDR3 amino acids: CASSLGFAHGYTF. DNA for the CDR3: TGTGCCAGCAGCTTAGGATTCGCGCATGGCTACACCTTC.

The chain links TRBV6-6 to TRBJ2-3; 15 bases align to TRBD2. V was clipped by 5 bases and J by 0 bases; unmatched bases: 9. Germline V gene sequence: CDR1 MNHNY, CDR2 SVGAGI (reference sequence). The CDR3 runs 19 residues. CDR3 sequence: CASSHWTSGGAGSTDTQYF. CDR3 in DNA: TGTGCCAGCAGTCATTGGACTAGCGGGGGGGCGGGTAGCACAGATACGCAGTATTTT.

This chain joins TRBV11-3 and TRBJ1-4, with TRBD1 identical over 7 bases. The CDR3 sequence is 17 residues long. The V gene end was trimmed by 7 bases and the J gene end by 6 bases; junction bases not matched to a gene: 17. Looked up from germline, CDR1 is SGHNT and CDR2 is YENEEA. The CDR3 bases are TGTGCCAGCACCCCTGGACAGGACCGCCTTGTTTATGAAAAACTGTTTTTT. Its protein product is CASTPGQDRLVYEKLFF.

The chain is built from TRBV6-2 or TRBV6-3 and TRBJ2-1; 7 nucleotides line up with TRBD2. Per the germline V gene, CDR1 is MNHEY and CDR2 is SVGEGT. The CDR3 contains 15 residues. V trimming: 5 bases; J trimming: 3 bases; junction bases outside the gene matches: 7. CDR3: CASSPRWEGYNEQFF. Here the CDR3 DNA reads TGTGCCAGCAGTCCCAGGTGGGAGGGCTACAATGAGCAGTTCTTC.

The V gene is TRBV7-3, the J gene TRBJ1-2, with 8 positions matching TRBD1. V lost 2 bases to trimming and J lost 7 bases; unmatched junction nucleotides: 6. The CDR3 contains 14 residues. Germline-derived CDR1 and CDR2 are SGHTA and FQGTGA. In DNA, the CDR3 is TGTGCCAGCAGCTTATTCTCGGACAGGGTTGGCTACACCTTC. Translating it yields CASSLFSDRVGYTF.

The chain joins TRBV5-6 to TRBJ2-5, with D maybe TRBD1 (5 bases). CDR3 size: 13 residues. V was cut by 4 bases and J by 2 bases, with 9 bases left in between. Per germline, CDR1 SGHDT and CDR2 YYEEEE. For the CDR3, the DNA is TGTGCCAGCAGCCAGGGCAATCAAGAGACCCAGTACTTC. This sequence encodes CASSQGNQETQYF.

Concerning this clone: The sample has other DNA sequences that encode this CDR3 too. CDR3 sequence (DNA): TGTGCCAGCAGCCAAGACGGGGGCACCGGGGAGCTGTTTTTT. The encoded protein is CASSQDGGTGELFF. The genes are TRBV4-2 and TRBJ2-2; TRBD2 is a possible D gene (6 bases). Germline CDR1 LGHNA, CDR2 YNFKEQ. The germline V and J ends were trimmed by 0 bases and 4 bases, with 6 bases remaining between them. The CDR3 totals 14 residues.

The chain uses TRBV5-4 and TRBJ1-2; D unclear. Trimming removed 7 bases at V and 6 bases at J, with 19 bases between. Germline V gives CDR1 SGHNT, CDR2 YYREEE (reference sequence). The CDR3 spans 14 residues. The DNA of the CDR3 is TGTGCCAGCGGCCCTGCCGGGCGGGAGAATGGCTACACCTTC. It translates to CASGPAGRENGYTF.

This rearrangement joins TRBV2 to TRBJ2-1, with a possible D match to TRBD2 (6 bases). Germline V gene data show CDR1 as SNHLY and CDR2 as FYNNEI. The CDR3 consists of 12 residues. The germline V and J ends were trimmed by 6 bases and 8 bases, with 11 bases remaining between them. The CDR3 region has the DNA TGTGCCAGCAGGGAGGGTTCCGATGAGCAGTTCTTC. Residues: CASREGSDEQFF.

This sequence joins TRBV28 and TRBJ2-7, with D possibly being TRBD2 (5 bases). Germline V gene sequence: CDR1 MDHEN, CDR2 SYDVKM. V lost 3 bases, J lost 7 bases, and 16 bases lay in between. This CDR3 is 14 amino acids long. Written as DNA, the CDR3 is TGTGCCAGCAGTTTTGCTGCGGGCGGCGGGGAGCAGTACTTC. Its translation: CASSFAAGGGEQYF.

The chain combines TRBV7-9 with TRBJ1-4; D is possibly TRBD1 (5 bases). The CDR3 consists of 14 residues. Trimming stripped 1 base from V and 3 bases from J, with 6 bases between. Germline-derived CDR1 and CDR2 are SEHNR and FQNEAQ (reference sequence). The CDR3 here is CASSLGGANEKLFF. As DNA, the CDR3 is TGTGCCAGCAGCTTAGGGGGGGCTAATGAAAAACTGTTTTTT.

This chain joins TRBV5-1 and TRBJ2-1, with TRBD2 matching over 7 bases. This CDR3 is 14 amino acids long. Trimming cost V 4 bases and J 6 bases; bases outside gene matches: 7. The germline gives CDR1 SGHRS, CDR2 YFSETQ. CDR3 loop: CASSLVGGSNEQFF. The CDR3 DNA reads as TGCGCCAGCAGCCTGGTCGGCGGGAGCAATGAGCAGTTCTTC.

This sequence joins TRBV21-1 and TRBJ2-2; no DNA check was done on the table's D call, TRBD2. TRBV21-1 is recorded as a pseudogene. This CDR3 has 14 amino acids. The CDR3 spells CASSKIVAAGELFF. Written as DNA, the CDR3 is TGTGCCAGCAGCAAAATCGTGGCGGCCGGGGAGCTGTTTTTT.

The rearrangement joins TRBV7-4 to TRBJ1-2, with 8 bases that match TRBD1. The CDR3 has 13 residues. V lost 6 bases and J lost 4; bases outside the gene matches: 4. CDR1 is SGHVT, CDR2 SQSDAQ, per germline. CDR3 in DNA: TGTGCCAGCAGGGGGGACAGGAGCTATGGCTACACCTTC. Amino acids: CASRGDRSYGYTF.

The chain has TRBV6-5 and TRBJ1-1; D is uncertain. The CDR3 covers 14 residues. Germline V CDR1 and CDR2: MNHEY, SVGAGI. The V gene lost 6 bases and the J gene lost 3 bases, with 14 bases spanning the gap. The CDR3 coding sequence is TGTGCCAGCAGCAGCGAGGAGCGGGACACTGAAGCTTTCTTT. It is translated as CASSSEERDTEAFF.

This clone appeared once. The chain couples TRBV27 to TRBJ1-4, with 9 bases aligning to TRBD1. V trimming: 6 bases; J trimming: 10 bases; junction bases outside the gene matches: 12. The germline CDR1 and CDR2 sequences are MNHEY and SMNVEV (reference sequence). The CDR3 is made up of 15 amino acids. Here the CDR3 reads CASSLETGGASKLFF. CDR3 nucleotides: TGTGCCAGCAGCCTGGAAACAGGGGGCGCGTCAAAACTGTTTTTT.

The V and J genes are TRBV27 and TRBJ1-1, with a tentative D call TRBD1 (5 bases). Germline CDR1 MNHEY, CDR2 SMNVEV (reference sequence). Trimming took 5 bases from V and 0 from J, leaving 10 bases between them. This CDR3 region has 14 residues. The CDR3 loop is CASSQPGLNTEAFF. DNA for the CDR3: TGTGCCAGCAGTCAACCAGGGCTGAACACTGAAGCTTTCTTT.

The CDR3 region is CASSQEEQRSYEQYF. CDR3 sequence (DNA): TGTGCCAGCAGCCAAGAAGAACAGAGATCCTACGAGCAGTACTTC. The chain employs TRBV4-2 and TRBJ2-7; D gene uncertain. The CDR3 is 15 residues long. Trimming removed 0 bases from V and 1 base from J, with 10 bases in between. CDR1 and CDR2 from the germline V gene are LGHNA and YNFKEQ.

The chain has TRBV5-8 and TRBJ2-1; 11 bases agree with TRBD2. This CDR3 region has 15 residues. Germline CDR1 and CDR2: SGHTS and YDEGEE. J was trimmed by 7 bases and V by 4 bases; bases with no gene match: 7. The CDR3 is CASSRGLAGGNEQFF. The DNA for the CDR3 is TGTGCCAGCAGCCGAGGACTAGCGGGTGGTAATGAGCAGTTCTTC.

V usage is TRBV12-3 or TRBV12-4 and J usage is TRBJ1-2, with D possibly matching TRBD1 (6 bases). This CDR3 contains 13 residues. Trimming stripped 3 bases from V and 6 bases from J, with 11 bases between. As DNA, the CDR3 is TGTGCCAGCAGTTTCAGGGGTGTGGATGGCTACACCTTC. This codes for CASSFRGVDGYTF.

The chain combines TRBV4-1 with TRBJ1-1; D is perhaps TRBD1 (6 bases). V was cut by 4 bases and J by 10 bases, with 13 bases left in between. CDR1 and CDR2 from the germline V gene are MGHRA and YSYEKL. This CDR3 region has 12 residues. CDR3 sequence: CASSRRGAPAFF. The CDR3 DNA follows: TGCGCCAGCAGCCGTCGGGGGGCACCAGCTTTCTTT.